A single sample is the source of the 16 T cell receptor beta chains below, sequenced in a study of T cell responses to AZD1222 COVID-19 vaccine. The data were produced by immunoSEQ multiplex PCR, yet TCRdb's version contains in-frame clones alone and is incomplete. The sample has about 100,000 clones, 92% seen once. Sample: peripheral blood, taken on day 0 of AZD1222 vaccination. The origin of the receptors is an adult in good health.

The chain recombines TRBV27 with TRBJ1-2; TRBD1 agrees at 10 bases. Germline V gene sequence: CDR1 MNHEY, CDR2 SMNVEV (reference sequence). The CDR3 has 16 residues. Unmatched junction bases numbered 11, after V lost 2 bases and J lost 8 bases. CDR3 sequence: CASSLLRGTGVLGYTF. The CDR3 region has the DNA TGTGCCAGCAGTTTACTGCGTGGGACAGGGGTCTTGGGCTACACCTTC.

CDR3 coding DNA: TGCGCCAGCAGGATAGTCGGGGGCCTCTCCTACAATGAGCAGTTCTTC. Translated: CASRIVGGLSYNEQFF. The chain combines TRBV5-1 with TRBJ2-1, with D perhaps assigned TRBD1 or TRBD2 (6 bases each). Trimming left V 5 bases short and J 0 bases short, with 15 bases between. Germline-derived CDR1 and CDR2 are SGHRS and YFSETQ. This CDR3 contains 16 residues.

This clone turned up a few times. The V call is TRBV27, the J call TRBJ2-1; D gene unclear. The V and J ends lost 7 bases and 7 bases respectively, with 20 bases between them. The CDR3 is 15 amino acids. The germline V gene has CDR1 MNHEY and CDR2 SMNVEV (reference sequence). This chain's CDR3 is CASKTPQDLGNEQFF. The CDR3 nucleotides read TGTGCCAGCAAAACTCCCCAGGACCTGGGGAATGAGCAGTTCTTC.

This chain uses TRBV5-1 with TRBJ1-3; D is unresolved. The CDR3 totals 14 residues. The V gene lost 4 bases and the J gene lost 3 bases, with 11 bases spanning the gap. Germline V CDR1 and CDR2: SGHRS, YFSETQ. This CDR3 reads CASSPGLGGNTIYF. The CDR3 coding sequence is TGCGCCAGCAGCCCAGGTCTCGGTGGAAACACCATATATTTT. The full variable domain, with the rest looked up from reference TRBV5-1 and TRBJ1-3, is KAGVTQTPRYLIKTRGQQVTLSCSPISGHRSVSWYQQTPGQGLQFLFEYFSETQRNKGNFPGRFSGRQFSNSRSEMNVSTLELGDSALYLCASSPGLGGNTIYFGEGSWLTVV.

The chain recombines TRBV29-1 with TRBJ1-1; the D is unclear. With 4 bases removed from V and 11 bases from J, the gap between germline ends came to 11 bases. The CDR3 totals 10 residues. Germline CDR1 reads SQVTM; CDR2 reads ANQGSEA. The CDR3 bases are TGCAGCGTTGGAGGAACTGGCGCTTTCTTT. This sequence encodes CSVGGTGAFF.

The genes are TRBV7-9 and TRBJ1-1; the D is unclear. Per germline, CDR1 SEHNR and CDR2 FQNEAQ (reference sequence). Trimming took off 1 base at V and 5 bases at J, with 11 bases between the two ends. CDR3 size: 14 residues. CDR3 in DNA: TGTGCCAGCAGCTTAGAGATGGGGTGGACTGAAGCTTTCTTT. Protein: CASSLEMGWTEAFF.

This clone was detected only a few times. The chain is built from TRBV9 and TRBJ1-2; 10 bases are a match to TRBD1. The trim removed 4 bases at V and 4 bases at J, leaving 10 bases unmatched. The germline V gene encodes CDR1 SGDLS and CDR2 YYNGEE. This CDR3 has 16 amino acids. This CDR3 reads CASSPRGWTGGYGYTF. The DNA of the CDR3 is TGTGCCAGCAGCCCCAGGGGCTGGACAGGGGGCTATGGCTACACCTTC.

The rearrangement links TRBV6-2 or TRBV6-3 to TRBJ2-7, with D possibly being TRBD2 (5 bases). Deletions cut 1 base from V and 7 bases from J, with 14 bases between. This CDR3 is 14 amino acids long. The germline gives CDR1 MNHEY, CDR2 SVGEGT. CDR3 loop: CASSYLRPGREQYF. CDR3 in DNA: TGTGCCAGCAGTTACTTGAGACCGGGAAGAGAGCAGTACTTC.

For this clone: Other DNA sequences in the same sample also yield this CDR3. The rearrangement uses TRBV9 and TRBJ2-1; 11 nucleotides match TRBD2. Trimming at V came to 2 bases and at J to 8 bases, leaving 6 bases not matched to a gene. In germline, CDR1 is SGDLS, CDR2 YYNGEE. The CDR3 loop spans 15 amino acids. As DNA, the CDR3 is TGTGCCAGCAGCGTTAGCGGGAGGGGAGGGGATGAGCAGTTCTTC. Residues: CASSVSGRGGDEQFF.

The gene calls are TRBV7-9 and TRBJ2-3, with 12 bases lining up with TRBD2. Germline V CDR1 and CDR2: SEHNR, FQNEAQ (reference sequence). The trim removed 5 bases at V and 4 bases at J, leaving 10 bases unmatched. This CDR3 contains 17 residues. CDR3: CASSITSGRNSADTQYF. CDR3 sequence (DNA): TGTGCCAGCAGCATAACTAGCGGGAGGAATTCCGCAGATACGCAGTATTTT.

The chain recombines TRBV15 with TRBJ2-1, with 9 bases identical to TRBD1. The trim removed 0 bases at V and 9 bases at J, leaving 9 bases unmatched. Germline assignment: CDR1 LNHNV and CDR2 YYDKDF (reference sequence). The CDR3 sequence is 16 residues long. As DNA, the CDR3 is TGTGCCACCAGCAGAGATTTGGGGACAGGGATCTTTGAGCAGTTCTTC. Its translation: CATSRDLGTGIFEQFF.

The V call is TRBV10-3, the J call TRBJ1-1; 10 nucleotides match TRBD1. The CDR3 runs 13 residues. The ends lost 11 bases at V and 5 bases at J; junction bases unmatched: 8. Germline V gene data show CDR1 as ENHRY and CDR2 as SYGVKD. The CDR3 DNA reads TGTGCCGTCGGACAGGGGGTAATTACTGAAGCTTTCTTT. Amino acids: CAVGQGVITEAFF.

The rearrangement joins TRBV6-5 to TRBJ1-4; 7 nucleotides align to TRBD1. Germline values: CDR1 MNHEY, CDR2 SVGAGI. Trimming cost V 0 bases and J 8 bases; bases outside gene matches: 9. There are 16 residues in the CDR3. The CDR3 sequence is CASSYSTGVVAEKLFF. In DNA form, the CDR3 reads TGTGCCAGCAGTTACTCTACAGGGGTTGTGGCCGAAAAACTGTTTTTT.

The V gene is TRBV2, the J gene TRBJ1-1; no clear D. CDR3 length: 15 amino acids. Trimming stripped 0 bases from V and 4 bases from J, with 12 bases between. Germline CDR1 reads SNHLY; CDR2 reads FYNNEI. This CDR3 reads CASSEAVGVITEAFF. CDR3 coding DNA: TGTGCCAGCAGTGAAGCGGTCGGGGTAATCACTGAAGCTTTCTTT.

The chain couples TRBV23-1 to TRBJ1-1; 7 nucleotides match TRBD1. TRBV23-1 belongs to the ORF category, with a function that is uncertain. After removal of 6 bases from V and 9 bases from J, the junction contained 4 bases not matched to a gene. The CDR3 has 11 residues. Here the CDR3 reads CASSPDRQAFF. Here the CDR3 DNA reads TGCGCCAGCAGCCCGGACAGGCAAGCTTTCTTT.

The rearrangement links TRBV7-9 to TRBJ2-7; D may match TRBD1 or TRBD2 (6 bases each). The CDR3 loop spans 19 amino acids. V lost 8 bases to trimming and J lost 0 bases, with 29 bases between them. CDR1 and CDR2 from the germline V gene are SEHNR and FQNEAQ (reference sequence). This chain's CDR3 is CASPPRGLGGALYSYEQYF. CDR3 nucleotide sequence: TGTGCCAGCCCACCGAGGGGTTTGGGGGGCGCTTTATACTCCTACGAGCAGTACTTC.